The 15 T cell receptor beta chains given below trace back to one sample, sequenced in a study of beta chain features in type 1 diabetes. Points from the study as a whole: Type 1 diabetes patients had TCRB CDR3s that were shorter (moderately but significantly so) in all four CD4+ subsets.

Their recognized antigens are unknown. As every portion of the isolated RNA was reverse transcribed, the sequencing read expressed TCRB transcripts. This table comes from immunoSEQ multiplex PCR, and its TCRdb copy is limited to in-frame clones, with some not included. The sample has 600,000 to 700,000 clones; around 12% are singletons. The specimen sequenced was naive CD4+ T cells from blood. The receptors shown here come from a man aged 25-40 years with type 1 diabetes.

This clone has a handful of counts. CDR3 sequence (DNA): TGCAGCGTTGAAGATCGTCTTGGGGACAGGGGGCCCTACGAGCAGTACTTC. It encodes CSVEDRLGDRGPYEQYF. This chain uses TRBV29-1 with TRBJ2-7; TRBD1 matches at 12 bases. The CDR3 covers 17 residues. V was clipped by 0 bases and J by 2 bases; unmatched bases: 8. CDR1 and CDR2 (germline): SQVTM, ANQGSEA.

This clone occurred a few times. The chain couples TRBV18 to TRBJ1-5; perhaps TRBD1 as D (6 bases). Germline values: CDR1 KGHSH, CDR2 LQKENI. CDR3 length equals 13 residues. V shed 8 bases and J shed 6 bases, with 14 bases lying between them. This chain's CDR3 is CASTGAWGQPQHF. The DNA of the CDR3 is TGTGCCAGCACGGGGGCATGGGGTCAGCCCCAGCATTTT.

This chain links TRBV30 with TRBJ2-7; D is undetermined. The CDR3 consists of 12 residues. Per germline, CDR1 GTSNPN and CDR2 SVGIG (reference sequence). With 4 bases removed from V and 2 bases from J, the gap between germline ends came to 9 bases. CDR3 protein: CAWIDGAYEQYF. DNA of the CDR3: TGTGCCTGGATCGACGGAGCCTACGAGCAGTACTTC.

V is TRBV28 and J is TRBJ2-1; D call uncertain. CDR3 length equals 16 residues. Trimming pared 6 bases from V and 4 bases from J, leaving 19 bases between. CDR1 is MDHEN, CDR2 SYDVKM, per germline. The DNA of the CDR3 is TGTGCCAGCAGCTCGCCGTCGGCTCCGCTGTACAATGAGCAGTTCTTC. Protein product: CASSSPSAPLYNEQFF.

This clone was counted only a few times. The V call is TRBV6-6, the J call TRBJ2-1; D may be TRBD1 (6 bases). CDR1 and CDR2 (germline): MNHNY, SVGAGI (reference sequence). The CDR3 runs to 15 residues. V dropped 7 bases and J dropped 5 bases, with 18 bases sitting between them. CDR3 residues: CASNRRETGDNEQFF. DNA for the CDR3: TGTGCCAGCAACCGAAGAGAGACAGGCGACAATGAGCAGTTCTTC.

There are a few counts of this clone. This CDR3 reads CASSLTGEAYEQYF. CDR3 nucleotide sequence: TGCGCCAGCAGCTTGACAGGGGAGGCCTACGAGCAGTACTTC. The genes are TRBV5-1 and TRBJ2-7; maybe TRBD1 (7 bases). The CDR3 sequence is 14 residues long. Germline V gene data show CDR1 as SGHRS and CDR2 as YFSETQ. V shed 1 base and J shed 2 bases, with 10 bases lying between them.

The V call is TRBV9, the J call TRBJ2-5; 9 nucleotides align to TRBD2. The V gene's germline CDR1 is SGDLS and CDR2 YYNGEE. CDR3 length: 15 amino acids. V lost 3 bases to trimming and J lost 1 base; unmatched junction nucleotides: 4. The CDR3 is CASSALAGPQETQYF. The CDR3 bases are TGTGCCAGCAGCGCCCTAGCGGGGCCCCAAGAGACCCAGTACTTC.

This clone was seen a few times. The V gene is TRBV29-1, the J gene TRBJ2-3; 9 nucleotides match TRBD1. Germline V gives CDR1 SQVTM, CDR2 ANQGSEA. Unmatched junction bases numbered 7, after V lost 8 bases and J lost 1 base. CDR3 length: 14 residues. CDR3 sequence reads: CSPGTGPCTDTQYF. The CDR3 nucleotides read TGCAGCCCCGGGACAGGGCCTTGCACAGATACGCAGTATTTT.

The J gene is TRBJ1-5, the V gene TRBV15; the D gene is possibly TRBD1 (6 bases). The CDR3 is made up of 14 amino acids. Per the germline V gene, CDR1 is LNHNV and CDR2 is YYDKDF (reference sequence). V dropped 1 base and J dropped 4 bases, with 8 bases sitting between them. DNA for the CDR3: TGTGCCACCAGCAGAGTACAGGGAAATCAGCCCCAGCATTTT. Translated: CATSRVQGNQPQHF.

This clone was counted between two and nine times. V usage is TRBV27 and J usage is TRBJ2-5; the D gene could be TRBD1 or TRBD2 (5 bases each). The length of the CDR3 is 12 residues. Germline V gene data show CDR1 as MNHEY and CDR2 as SMNVEV (reference sequence). With 8 bases removed from V and 4 bases from J, the gap between germline ends came to 11 bases. The CDR3 DNA follows: TGTGCCAGCCGGGACCCAGCAGAGACCCAGTACTTC. This sequence encodes CASRDPAETQYF.

This clone turned up a few times. The chain uses TRBV6-5 and TRBJ2-7; 8 nucleotides align to TRBD2. V lost 0 bases to trimming and J lost 0 bases; unmatched junction nucleotides: 4. From germline, CDR1 is MNHEY and CDR2 SVGAGI. The CDR3 has 16 residues. The CDR3: CASSYSLSGGSYEQYF. The CDR3 DNA sequence: TGTGCCAGCAGTTACTCGTTAAGCGGGGGCTCCTACGAGCAGTACTTC.

The sample holds a few counts of this clone. This chain links TRBV13 with TRBJ1-3, with 7 bases lining up with TRBD1. The J segment lost 4 bases and the V segment lost 5 bases, leaving 8 bases of the junction unmatched. This CDR3 has 15 residues. Per the germline V gene, CDR1 is PRHDT and CDR2 is FYEKMQ (reference sequence). CDR3 coding DNA: TGTGCCAGCAGCGCCCGACAGGGAGGCGGAAACACCATATATTTT. Translating it yields CASSARQGGGNTIYF.

This clone was counted only a few times. V and J are TRBV28 and TRBJ1-5; D perhaps matches TRBD1 (5 bases). CDR3 length: 15 residues. The germline CDR1 and CDR2 sequences are MDHEN and SYDVKM. V was shortened by 3 bases and J by 1 base, with 10 bases between the two germline ends. DNA of the CDR3: TGTGCCAGCAGTTTGTACAGGACCAGCAATCAGCCCCAGCATTTT. Protein sequence: CASSLYRTSNQPQHF.

V and J are TRBV11-1 and TRBJ2-2, with D possibly being TRBD1 or TRBD2 (5 bases each). The CDR3 extends over 14 amino acids. V was pared by 7 bases and J by 1 base, with 10 bases between. Germline V gene sequence: CDR1 SGHAT, CDR2 FQDESV (reference sequence). The CDR3 DNA follows: TGTGCCAGCAAAGAGGGGAGGAACACCGGGGAGCTGTTTTTT. This sequence encodes CASKEGRNTGELFF. The full variable domain, with the rest looked up from reference TRBV11-1 and TRBJ2-2, is EAEVAQSPRYKITEKSQAVAFWCDPISGHATLYWYRQILGQGPELLVQFQDESVVDDSQLPKDRFSAERLKGVDSTLKIQPAELGDSAMYLCASKEGRNTGELFFGEGSRLTVL.

The chain couples TRBV4-2 to TRBJ1-6; TRBD1 agrees at 10 bases. The germline V gene has CDR1 LGHNA and CDR2 YNFKEQ. The trim removed 4 bases at V and 8 bases at J, leaving 5 bases unmatched. There are 15 residues in the CDR3. The CDR3 DNA follows: TGTGCCAGCAGCCGGGGACAGGGGCGGGATTCACCCCTCCACTTT. This gives the protein CASSRGQGRDSPLHF.